The 26 T cell receptor beta chains below all came from one sample that was sequenced in a study of blood T cells in healthy people across ages. The use of a sample-barcoded 5' primer and a J-beta primer mix characterized a second PCR of roughly 6 to 11 cycles. TCRdb used MiXCR to reprocess the 5' RACE reads, holding one entry per CDR3 protein. The sample consists of about 650,000 distinct CDR3 sequences, about 30% of them appearing once. Specimen: blood. The receptor source for this set is a woman older than 75 in good health.

The chain is built from TRBV7-6 and TRBJ1-1; no clear D gene. The V end lost 0 bases, the J end lost 3 bases, and 8 bases lay between the germline ends. From germline, CDR1 is SGHVS and CDR2 FNYEAQ. This CDR3 is built from 14 residues. Written as DNA, the CDR3 is TGTGCCAGCAGCTTAGCGGTGGGCGACACTGAAGCTTTCTTT. Translated: CASSLAVGDTEAFF.

The V call is TRBV5-1, the J call TRBJ2-7; 9 nucleotides line up with TRBD2. Per the germline V gene, CDR1 is SGHRS and CDR2 is YFSETQ. The junction had 12 bases not matched to a gene; V was cut back by 4 bases and J by 7 bases. The CDR3 length is 15 residues. CDR3 in DNA: TGCGCCAGCAGCCCAGGTGGCGGGGGGGGCAATGAGCAGTACTTC. Amino acid sequence: CASSPGGGGGNEQYF. Drawing the rest from reference TRBV5-1 and TRBJ2-7, the complete variable domain is KAGVTQTPRYLIKTRGQQVTLSCSPISGHRSVSWYQQTPGQGLQFLFEYFSETQRNKGNFPGRFSGRQFSNSRSEMNVSTLELGDSALYLCASSPGGGGGNEQYFGPGTRLTVT.

Turning to this clonotype: A read error is likely, as this CDR3 ends without the conserved phenylalanine or tryptophan. The CDR3 sequence: CASSESTAYNEQYL. In DNA, the CDR3 is TGTGCCAGCAGTGAATCCACAGCTTACAATGAGCAGTACCTC. The chain is built from TRBV25-1 and TRBJ2-5; D is unresolved. The germline V gene has CDR1 MGHDK and CDR2 SYGVNS. The CDR3 runs to 14 residues. Trimming left V 1 base short and J 11 bases short, with 17 bases between.

This clonotype was seen a few times. At one boundary the junction diverges from the germline segment, which might be a read error. This sequence joins TRBV12-3 or TRBV12-4 and TRBJ2-2; the D gene is possibly TRBD2 (5 bases). This CDR3 has 12 residues. CDR3 region: CASSLAAGERFF. CDR3 nucleotide sequence: TGTGCCAGCAGTTTAGCTGCCGGGGAGCGGTTTTTT.

A few counts support this clonotype. A much larger clone differs by one base, so this may be a read error. CDR3 sequence: CASSPMQSLGYGYTF. Written as DNA, the CDR3 is TGTGCCAGCAGCCCCATGCAGAGCTTGGGTTATGGCTACACCTTC. The chain has TRBV7-9 and TRBJ1-2; D gene uncertain. CDR3 length: 15 residues. V lost 5 bases and J lost 5, with 18 bases in between. The V gene's germline CDR1 is SEHNR and CDR2 FQNEAQ (reference sequence).

Concerning this clonotype itself: A junction boundary mismatches the germline segment, possibly from a read error. The chain recombines TRBV12-3 or TRBV12-4 with TRBJ2-3, with 9 bases aligning to TRBD2. The CDR3 is 15 residues long. The CDR3 loop reads CASSQLAGKADTQYF. The CDR3 DNA is TGTGCCAGCAGTCAACTAGCGGGCAAGGCAGATACGCAATATTTT.

The CDR3 DNA is TGCGCCAGCAATACCGGACTAGCGGGGGGAACGAGGAGCACAGATACGCAGTATTTT. Its protein is CASNTGLAGGTRSTDTQYF. The chain uses TRBV5-1 and TRBJ2-3; 14 positions match TRBD2. The V gene end was trimmed by 6 bases and the J gene end by 0 bases; junction bases not matched to a gene: 12. CDR3 length: 19 residues. The germline CDR1 and CDR2 sequences are SGHRS and YFSETQ.

This clonotype came up many times. The chain employs TRBV25-1 and TRBJ2-1, with D hard to call. This CDR3 spans 11 amino acids. V dropped 6 bases and J dropped 9 bases, with 9 bases sitting between them. CDR1 and CDR2 (germline): MGHDK, SYGVNS. CDR3 protein: CASRLGSEQFF. The CDR3 nucleotides read TGTGCCAGCAGACTCGGAAGTGAGCAGTTCTTC.

In its sample, this clonotype was seen many times. The chain combines TRBV20-1 with TRBJ2-5, with 12 bases aligning to TRBD2. V was pared by 6 bases and J by 2 bases, with 13 bases of the junction left unmatched. This CDR3 comprises 17 residues. From germline, CDR1 is DFQATT and CDR2 SNEGSKA (reference sequence). The CDR3 sequence: CSALAGGPSVLQETQYF. In nucleotides, the CDR3 is TGCAGTGCCCTAGCGGGGGGGCCTAGCGTGCTACAAGAGACCCAGTACTTC.

As to this clonotype: A junction boundary mismatches the germline segment, possibly from a read error. The V gene is TRBV12-3 or TRBV12-4, the J gene TRBJ2-3; D might be TRBD1 or TRBD2, each matching 5 bases. This CDR3 contains 16 residues. For the CDR3, the DNA is TGTGCCAGCAGTTTAAGGGACGGAGTGTTCACAGATGCGCAGTATTTT. It specifies CASSLRDGVFTDAQYF.

This clonotype was found many times. The CDR3 spells CASSYQVMQRGPYNEQFF. For the CDR3, the DNA is TGTGCCAGCAGTTATCAGGTGATGCAGCGGGGGCCCTACAATGAGCAGTTCTTC. V usage is TRBV6-2 or TRBV6-3 and J usage is TRBJ2-1; 8 positions match TRBD2. CDR3 length: 18 residues. Germline CDR1 MNHEY, CDR2 SVGEGT. The V segment lost 3 bases and the J segment 2 bases; nucleotides outside the gene matches: 12.

A few counts support this clonotype. A much bigger clone sits one base away, suggesting this may be a read error. V and J are TRBV20-1 and TRBJ2-7, with TRBD1 identical over 9 bases. Germline V gene sequence: CDR1 DFQATT, CDR2 SNEGSKA (reference sequence). The CDR3 runs 15 residues. Trimming removed 4 bases from V and 2 bases from J; junction bases left unmatched: 9. CDR3 sequence (DNA): TGCAGTGCTAAAGACCTGGGACAGGGTCCCTACGAGCAGTACTTC. Translating it yields CSAKDLGQGPYEQYF.

J is TRBJ2-3 and V is TRBV27, with 8 nucleotides matching TRBD1. The CDR3 totals 15 residues. J gave up 1 base and V 3 bases, and 3 bases lay outside the gene matches. Germline CDR1 MNHEY, CDR2 SMNVEV (reference sequence). The chain's CDR3 is CASSFVQGGTDTQYF. The CDR3 DNA reads TGTGCCAGCAGTTTTGTACAGGGGGGCACAGATACGCAGTATTTT.

This clonotype was observed at least ten times. The chain recombines TRBV10-3 with TRBJ1-2; 7 bases agree with TRBD1. Germline V gives CDR1 ENHRY, CDR2 SYGVKD. This CDR3 contains 14 residues. V lost 4 bases, J lost 4 bases, and 6 bases stayed unmatched. CDR3: CAISARGGSYGYTF. The CDR3 DNA is TGTGCCATCAGTGCCAGGGGGGGCTCCTATGGCTACACCTTC.

On this clonotype: A much bigger clone sits one base away, suggesting this may be a read error. The chain combines TRBV10-3 with TRBJ1-1; TRBD1 matches 7 bases. The CDR3 consists of 14 residues. V lost 4 bases, J lost 0 bases, and 2 bases stayed unmatched. Per the germline V gene, CDR1 is ENHRY and CDR2 is SYGVKD. The CDR3 DNA sequence: TGTGCCATCAGTGGAAGGGGGCTGAACACTGAAGCTTTCTTT. It codes for CAISGRGLNTEAFF.

This clonotype was observed a single time. Compared with germline, one end of the junction differs, possibly owing to a read error. The chain combines TRBV15 with TRBJ2-2; D is tentatively TRBD1 or TRBD2 (5 bases each). There are 16 residues in the CDR3. Germline-derived CDR1 and CDR2 are LNHNV and YYDKDF (reference sequence). The CDR3 loop is CATSRDWGLNTGERFF. CDR3 DNA sequence: TGTGCCACCAGCAGAGATTGGGGGTTAAACACCGGGGAGCGGTTTTTT.

The genes are TRBV28 and TRBJ2-1; a weak D match, TRBD2 (5 bases). Germline V gives CDR1 MDHEN, CDR2 SYDVKM. CDR3 length equals 23 residues. V lost 1 base to trimming and J lost 2 bases, with 33 bases between them. The CDR3 region is CASSLLANTQISPTKLAYNEQFF. The DNA for the CDR3 is TGTGCCAGCAGTTTATTAGCGAACACCCAAATAAGCCCCACAAAGCTGGCCTACAATGAGCAGTTCTTC.

The chain carries TRBV10-3 and TRBJ1-2; 7 nucleotides match TRBD1. Germline CDR1 is ENHRY and CDR2 is SYGVKD. The CDR3 has 15 amino acids. The junction had 6 bases not matched to a gene; V was cut back by 3 bases and J by 2 bases. The CDR3 nucleotides read TGTGCCATCAGTGACGACCCGACAGGGAACTATGGCTACACCTTC. This codes for CAISDDPTGNYGYTF.

This clonotype was observed at least ten times. CDR3 coding DNA: TGTGCCAGCAGCCCAGGCCCCGCGGCCAACTATGGCTACACCTTC. It translates to CASSPGPAANYGYTF. The rearrangement uses TRBV5-5 and TRBJ1-2; D unclear. The CDR3 is 15 residues long. In germline, CDR1 is SGHKS, CDR2 YYEKEE (reference sequence). Trimming removed 4 bases from V and 2 bases from J, with 15 bases in between.

The chain combines TRBV28 with TRBJ2-1; 7 bases agree with TRBD1. CDR3 length equals 17 residues. In germline, CDR1 is MDHEN, CDR2 SYDVKM. Losses at the gene ends were 5 bases for V and 4 bases for J; bases not matched to a gene: 14. The CDR3 loop is CASSTDREGRVYNEQFF. The CDR3 DNA reads TGTGCCAGCAGTACCGACAGGGAAGGTAGAGTATACAATGAGCAGTTCTTC.

The table lists this clonotype with many counts. The chain recombines TRBV27 with TRBJ2-3; D is unresolved. The germline CDR1 and CDR2 sequences are MNHEY and SMNVEV (reference sequence). Trimming cost V 5 bases and J 5 bases, with 8 bases left between them. The CDR3 is made up of 12 amino acids. This CDR3 reads CASSLWGDTQYF. The CDR3 coding sequence is TGTGCCAGCAGTCTTTGGGGAGATACGCAGTATTTT.

This clonotype was seen just once. This sequence joins TRBV7-2 and TRBJ2-7, with TRBD2 matching 11 bases. V was pared by 5 bases and J by 1 base, with 4 bases of the junction left unmatched. This CDR3 region has 15 residues. CDR1 is SGHTA and CDR2 is FQGNSA in the germline V gene. The CDR3: CASSMIAGGSYEQYF. The CDR3 nucleotides are TGTGCCAGCAGCATGATAGCGGGGGGGTCCTACGAGCAGTACTTC.

Of note for this clonotype: A single base separates this from a much larger clone, so it may be a read error. V is TRBV29-1 and J is TRBJ1-2; the match to TRBD1 covers 10 bases. The length of the CDR3 is 15 residues. Per the germline V gene, CDR1 is SQVTM and CDR2 is ANQGSEA. The CDR3 nucleotides read TGCAGCGTTGAAGGAATAGGACAGGGGGGTCGCGGCTGCACCTTC. It yields the protein CSVEGIGQGGRGCTF.

In the case of this clonotype: With a much larger clone just one base away, this may be a read error. The V call is TRBV7-2, the J call TRBJ2-5; D gene unclear. Trimming took 5 bases from V and 11 from J, leaving 24 bases between them. The CDR3 runs to 15 residues. Germline loops: CDR1 SGHTA, CDR2 FQGNSA. In DNA form, the CDR3 reads TGTGCCAGCAGCCTAGGTAGGGCGTTGCAGAGTGAGCAGTACTTC. It is translated as CASSLGRALQSEQYF. Supplemented by reference TRBV7-2 and TRBJ2-5, the full variable domain reads GAGVSQSPSNKVTEKGKDVELRCDPISGHTALYWYRQSLGQGLEFLIYFQGNSAPDKSGLPSDRFSAERTGGSVSTLTIQRTQQEDSAVYLCASSLGRALQSEQYFGPGTRLLVL.

This clonotype was recorded at least ten times. This rearrangement joins TRBV4-3 to TRBJ2-3; no definite D call. The CDR3 length is 16 residues. Germline CDR1 reads LGHNA; CDR2 reads YSLEER. Trimming left V 1 base short and J 1 base short, with 12 bases between. The CDR3 loop reads CASSQVTAIGTDTQYF. The CDR3 region has the DNA TGCGCCAGCAGCCAAGTGACGGCGATAGGCACAGATACGCAGTATTTT.

To note about this clonotype: Relative to the germline gene, one junction end is altered; a read error may explain this. The chain carries TRBV12-3 or TRBV12-4 and TRBJ2-3; 7 bases fit TRBD1. This CDR3 has 14 residues. This CDR3 is CASSLTGRSDAQYF. CDR3 DNA sequence: TGTGCCAGCAGTTTGACAGGGAGATCAGATGCGCAGTATTTT.